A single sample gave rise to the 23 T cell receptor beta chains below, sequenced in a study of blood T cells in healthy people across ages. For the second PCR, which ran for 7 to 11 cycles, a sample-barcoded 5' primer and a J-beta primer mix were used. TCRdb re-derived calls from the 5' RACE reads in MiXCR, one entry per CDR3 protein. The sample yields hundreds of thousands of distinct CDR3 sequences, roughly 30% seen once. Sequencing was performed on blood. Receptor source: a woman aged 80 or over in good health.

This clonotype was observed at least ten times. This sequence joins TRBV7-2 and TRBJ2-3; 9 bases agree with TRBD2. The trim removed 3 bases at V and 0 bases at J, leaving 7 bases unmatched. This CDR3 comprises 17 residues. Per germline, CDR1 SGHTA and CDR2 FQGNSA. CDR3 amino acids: CASSLRRGGASTDTQYF. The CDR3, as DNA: TGTGCCAGCAGCTTGCGGCGGGGGGGGGCTAGCACAGATACGCAGTATTTT.

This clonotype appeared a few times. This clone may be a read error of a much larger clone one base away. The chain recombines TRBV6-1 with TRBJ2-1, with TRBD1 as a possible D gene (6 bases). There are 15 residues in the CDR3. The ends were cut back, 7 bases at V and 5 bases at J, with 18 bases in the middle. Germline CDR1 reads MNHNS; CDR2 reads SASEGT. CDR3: CASTPVQGRHNEQFF. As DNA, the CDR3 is TGTGCCAGCACCCCGGTTCAGGGGCGCCACAATGAGCAGTTCTTC.

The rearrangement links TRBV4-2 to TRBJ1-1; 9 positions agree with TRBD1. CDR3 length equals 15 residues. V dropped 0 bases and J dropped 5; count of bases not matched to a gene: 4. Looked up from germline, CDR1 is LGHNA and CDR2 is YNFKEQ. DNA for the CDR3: TGTGCCAGCAGCCAAGAGCCGGGACAGGGTACTGAAGCTTTCTTT. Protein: CASSQEPGQGTEAFF.

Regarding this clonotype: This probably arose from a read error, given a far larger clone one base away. The CDR3 bases are TGCGCCAGCAGCGCCGGGGCAGATACGCGGTATTTT. Translated, it gives CASSAGADTRYF. The chain uses TRBV5-1 and TRBJ2-3; D possibly matches TRBD1 or TRBD2 (5 bases each). This CDR3 is built from 12 residues. CDR1 is SGHRS, CDR2 YFSETQ, per germline.

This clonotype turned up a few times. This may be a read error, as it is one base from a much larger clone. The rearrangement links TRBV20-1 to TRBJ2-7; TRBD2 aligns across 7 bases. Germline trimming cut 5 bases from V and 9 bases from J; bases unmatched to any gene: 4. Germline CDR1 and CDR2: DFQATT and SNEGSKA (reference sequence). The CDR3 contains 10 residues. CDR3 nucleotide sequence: TGCAGTGCTTCTTCGGGAGGGCAGTACTTC. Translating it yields CSASSGGQYF.

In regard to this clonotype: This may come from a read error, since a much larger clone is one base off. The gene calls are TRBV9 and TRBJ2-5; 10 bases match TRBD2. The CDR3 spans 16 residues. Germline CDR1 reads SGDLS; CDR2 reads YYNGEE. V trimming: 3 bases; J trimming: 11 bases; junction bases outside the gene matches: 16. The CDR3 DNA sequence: TGTGCCAGCAGCGGAAAAGCGGGGGGGCCGGGAAATGAGCAGTACTTC. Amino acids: CASSGKAGGPGNEQYF.

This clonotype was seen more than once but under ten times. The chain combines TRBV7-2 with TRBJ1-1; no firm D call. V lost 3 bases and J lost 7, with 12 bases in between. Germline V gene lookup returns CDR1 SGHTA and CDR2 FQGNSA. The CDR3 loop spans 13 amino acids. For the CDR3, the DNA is TGTGCCAGCAGCTTGCCCACGCAGCATGAAGCTTTCTTT. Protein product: CASSLPTQHEAFF.

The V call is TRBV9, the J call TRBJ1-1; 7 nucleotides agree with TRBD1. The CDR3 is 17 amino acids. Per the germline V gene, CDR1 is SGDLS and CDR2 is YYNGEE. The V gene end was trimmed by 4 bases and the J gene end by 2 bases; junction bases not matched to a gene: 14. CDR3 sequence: CASSPIGLDRRNTEAFF. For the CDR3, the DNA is TGTGCCAGCAGCCCCATCGGGCTGGACAGGAGAAACACTGAAGCTTTCTTT. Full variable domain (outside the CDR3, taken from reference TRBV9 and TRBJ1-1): DSGVTQTPKHLITATGQRVTLRCSPRSGDLSVYWYQQSLDQGLQFLIQYYNGEERAKGNILERFSAQQFPDLHSELNLSSLELGDSALYFCASSPIGLDRRNTEAFFGQGTRLTVV.

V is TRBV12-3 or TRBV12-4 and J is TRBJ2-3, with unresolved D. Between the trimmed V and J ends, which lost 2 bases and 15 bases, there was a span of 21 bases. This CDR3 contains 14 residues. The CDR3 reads CASSLRMRTDTEYF. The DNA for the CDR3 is TGTGCCAGCAGTTTAAGAATGCGCACAGATACGGAATATTTT.

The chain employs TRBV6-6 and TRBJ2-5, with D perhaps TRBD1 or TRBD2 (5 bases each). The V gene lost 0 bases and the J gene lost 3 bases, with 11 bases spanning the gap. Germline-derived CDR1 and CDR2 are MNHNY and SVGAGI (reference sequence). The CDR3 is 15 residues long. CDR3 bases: TGTGCCAGCAGTTACTCGAAAGGGACCAAAGAGACCCAGTACTTC. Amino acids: CASSYSKGTKETQYF.

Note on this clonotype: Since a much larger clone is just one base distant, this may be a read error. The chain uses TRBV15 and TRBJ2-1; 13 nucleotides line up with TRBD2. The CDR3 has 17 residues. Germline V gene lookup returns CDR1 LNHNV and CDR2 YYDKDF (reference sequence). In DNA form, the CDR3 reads TGTGTCACCAGCAGACGGACTAGCGGGGGTCTCTACAATGAGCAGTTCTTC. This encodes CVTSRRTSGGLYNEQFF.

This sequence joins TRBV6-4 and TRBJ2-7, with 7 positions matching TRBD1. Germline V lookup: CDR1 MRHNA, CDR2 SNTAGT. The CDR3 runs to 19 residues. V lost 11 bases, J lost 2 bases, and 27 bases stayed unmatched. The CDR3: CAYRDSPYLPATDPYEQYF. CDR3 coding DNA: TGTGCCTACCGGGACAGCCCATACCTACCAGCCACAGACCCCTACGAGCAGTACTTC.

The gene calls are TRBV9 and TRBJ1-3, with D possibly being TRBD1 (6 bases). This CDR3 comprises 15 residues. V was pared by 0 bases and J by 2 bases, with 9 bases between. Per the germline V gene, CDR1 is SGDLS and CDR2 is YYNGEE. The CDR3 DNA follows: TGTGCCAGCAGCGTAGTCGCAGGGGCTGGAAACACCATATATTTT. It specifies CASSVVAGAGNTIYF. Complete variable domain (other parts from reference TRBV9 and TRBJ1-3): DSGVTQTPKHLITATGQRVTLRCSPRSGDLSVYWYQQSLDQGLQFLIQYYNGEERAKGNILERFSAQQFPDLHSELNLSSLELGDSALYFCASSVVAGAGNTIYFGEGSWLTVV.

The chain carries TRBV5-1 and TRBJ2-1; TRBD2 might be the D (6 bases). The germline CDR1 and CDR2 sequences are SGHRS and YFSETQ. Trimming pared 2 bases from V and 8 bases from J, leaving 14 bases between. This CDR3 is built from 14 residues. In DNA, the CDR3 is TGCGCCAGCAGCTTAGAGGGCCCGGGGGATGAGCAGTTCTTC. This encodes CASSLEGPGDEQFF.

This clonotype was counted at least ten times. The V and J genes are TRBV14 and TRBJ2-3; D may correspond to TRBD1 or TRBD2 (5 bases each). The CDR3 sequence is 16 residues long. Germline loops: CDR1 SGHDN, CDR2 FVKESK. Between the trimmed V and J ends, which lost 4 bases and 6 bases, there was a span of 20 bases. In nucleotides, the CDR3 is TGTGCCAGCAGCCCGATTACTACAGTCGGGGCGGATACGCAGTATTTT. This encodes CASSPITTVGADTQYF. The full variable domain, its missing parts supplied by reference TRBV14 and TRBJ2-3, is EAGVTQFPSHSVIEKGQTVTLRCDPISGHDNLYWYRRVMGKEIKFLLHFVKESKQDESGMPNNRFLAERTGGTYSTLKVQPAELEDSGVYFCASSPITTVGADTQYFGPGTRLTVL.

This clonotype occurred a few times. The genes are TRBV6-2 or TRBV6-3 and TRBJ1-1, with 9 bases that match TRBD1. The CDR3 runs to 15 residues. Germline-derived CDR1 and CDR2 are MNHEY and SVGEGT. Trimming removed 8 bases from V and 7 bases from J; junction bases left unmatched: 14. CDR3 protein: CASATGGYRRSEAFF. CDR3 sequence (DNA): TGTGCCAGCGCTACAGGGGGCTATCGGAGGAGTGAAGCTTTCTTT.

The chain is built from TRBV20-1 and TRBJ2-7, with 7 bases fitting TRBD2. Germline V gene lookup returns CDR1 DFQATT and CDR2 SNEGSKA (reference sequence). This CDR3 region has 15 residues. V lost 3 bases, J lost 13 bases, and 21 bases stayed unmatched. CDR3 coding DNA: TGCAGTGCTAGGGGTGGCGGGAGTGTCTCGGTGACCCAATACTTC. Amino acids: CSARGGGSVSVTQYF.

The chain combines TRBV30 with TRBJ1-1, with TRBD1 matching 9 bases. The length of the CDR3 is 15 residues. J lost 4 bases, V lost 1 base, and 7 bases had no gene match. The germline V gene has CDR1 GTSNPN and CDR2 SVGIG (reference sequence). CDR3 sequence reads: CAWSEGGQGSTEAFF. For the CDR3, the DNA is TGTGCCTGGAGTGAGGGGGGACAGGGAAGCACTGAAGCTTTCTTT.

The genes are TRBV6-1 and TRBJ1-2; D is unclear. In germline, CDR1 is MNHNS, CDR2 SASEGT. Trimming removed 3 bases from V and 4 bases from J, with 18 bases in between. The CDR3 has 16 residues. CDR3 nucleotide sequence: TGTGCCAGCAGTGAGGGCTTTGGGAACAGCAGCTATGGCTACACCTTC. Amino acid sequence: CASSEGFGNSSYGYTF.

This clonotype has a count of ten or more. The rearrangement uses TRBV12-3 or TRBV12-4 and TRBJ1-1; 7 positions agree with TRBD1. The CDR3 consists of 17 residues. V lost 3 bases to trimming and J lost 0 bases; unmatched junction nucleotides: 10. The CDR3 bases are TGTGCCAGCAGTTTGTCGGGGGACAGAATCATGAACACTGAAGCTTTCTTT. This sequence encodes CASSLSGDRIMNTEAFF.

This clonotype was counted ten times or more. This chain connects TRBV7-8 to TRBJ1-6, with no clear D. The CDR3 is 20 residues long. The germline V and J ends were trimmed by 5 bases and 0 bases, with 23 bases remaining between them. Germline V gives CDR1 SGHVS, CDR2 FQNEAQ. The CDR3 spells CASSPQTPSLKSSYNSPLHF. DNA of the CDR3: TGTGCCAGCAGCCCACAGACCCCGAGCCTCAAGAGCTCCTATAATTCACCCCTCCACTTT.

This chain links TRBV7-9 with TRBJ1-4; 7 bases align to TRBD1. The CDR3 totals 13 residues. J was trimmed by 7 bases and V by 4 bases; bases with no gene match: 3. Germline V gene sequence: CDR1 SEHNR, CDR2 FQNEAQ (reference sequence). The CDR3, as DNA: TGTGCCAGCAGCTCGGCAGGGGGTGAAAAACTGTTTTTT. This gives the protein CASSSAGGEKLFF. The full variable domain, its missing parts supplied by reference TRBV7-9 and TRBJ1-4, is DTGVSQNPRHKITKRGQNVTFRCDPISEHNRLYWYRQTLGQGPEFLTYFQNEAQLEKSRLLSDRFSAERPKGSFSTLEIQRTEQGDSAMYLCASSSAGGEKLFFGSGTQLSVL.

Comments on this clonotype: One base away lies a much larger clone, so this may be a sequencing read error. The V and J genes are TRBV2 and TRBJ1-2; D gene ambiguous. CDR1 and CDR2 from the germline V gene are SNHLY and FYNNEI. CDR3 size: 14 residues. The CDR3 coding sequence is TGTGCCAGCAGGGAAGCGGCAGGACTTTATGGCTACACCTTC. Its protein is CASREAAGLYGYTF.